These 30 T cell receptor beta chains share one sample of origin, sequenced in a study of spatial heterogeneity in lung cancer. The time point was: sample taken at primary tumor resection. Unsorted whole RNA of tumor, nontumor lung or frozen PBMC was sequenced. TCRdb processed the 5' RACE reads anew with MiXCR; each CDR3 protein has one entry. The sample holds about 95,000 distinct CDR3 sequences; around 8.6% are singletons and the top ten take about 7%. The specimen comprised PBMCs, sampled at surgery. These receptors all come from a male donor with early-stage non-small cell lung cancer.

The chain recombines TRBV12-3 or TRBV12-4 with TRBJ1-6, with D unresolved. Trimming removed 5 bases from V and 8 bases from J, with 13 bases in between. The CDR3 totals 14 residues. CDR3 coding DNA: TGTGCCAGCAGTCTGAACGGCCTGGATTCACCCCTCCACTTT. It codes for CASSLNGLDSPLHF.

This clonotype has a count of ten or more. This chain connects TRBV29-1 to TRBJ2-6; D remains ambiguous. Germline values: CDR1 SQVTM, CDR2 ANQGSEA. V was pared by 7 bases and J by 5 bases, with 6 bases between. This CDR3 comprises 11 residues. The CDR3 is CSGTWANVLTF. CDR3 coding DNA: TGCAGCGGGACCTGGGCCAACGTCCTGACTTTC.

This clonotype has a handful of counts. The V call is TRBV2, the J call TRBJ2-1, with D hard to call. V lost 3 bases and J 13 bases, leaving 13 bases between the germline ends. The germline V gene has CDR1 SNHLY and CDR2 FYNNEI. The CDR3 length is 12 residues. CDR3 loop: CASSDDSPIQFF. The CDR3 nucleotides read TGTGCCAGCAGTGACGACTCCCCGATACAGTTCTTC.

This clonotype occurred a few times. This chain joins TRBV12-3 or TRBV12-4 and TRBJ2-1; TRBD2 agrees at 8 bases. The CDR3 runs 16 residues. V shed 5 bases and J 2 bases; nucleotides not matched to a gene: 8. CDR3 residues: CASSPSGSSPYNEQFF. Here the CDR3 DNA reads TGTGCCAGCAGTCCAAGCGGGAGTAGCCCCTACAATGAGCAGTTCTTC.

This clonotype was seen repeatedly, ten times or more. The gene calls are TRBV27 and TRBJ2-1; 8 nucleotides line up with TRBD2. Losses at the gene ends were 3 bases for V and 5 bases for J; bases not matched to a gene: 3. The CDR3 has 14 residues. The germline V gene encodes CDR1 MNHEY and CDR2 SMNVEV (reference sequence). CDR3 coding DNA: TGTGCCAGCAGTTTGGGGCGGGGGGACAATGAGCAGTTCTTC. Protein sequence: CASSLGRGDNEQFF.

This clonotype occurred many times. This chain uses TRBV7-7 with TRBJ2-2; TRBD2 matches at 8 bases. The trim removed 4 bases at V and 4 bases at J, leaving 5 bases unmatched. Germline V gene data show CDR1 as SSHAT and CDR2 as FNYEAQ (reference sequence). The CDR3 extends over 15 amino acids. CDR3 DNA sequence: TGTGCCAGCAGCTCGGGGGGGCGCGGCACCGGGGAGCTGTTTTTT. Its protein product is CASSSGGRGTGELFF.

The DNA for the CDR3 is TGTGCCTTGACTAGCGGGGGGGCCGGAGATACGCAGTATTTT. It is translated as CALTSGGAGDTQYF. This chain links TRBV6-1 with TRBJ2-3; 14 bases align to TRBD2. Germline values: CDR1 MNHNS, CDR2 SASEGT. J lost 5 bases, V lost 11 bases, and 6 bases had no gene match. CDR3 length: 14 amino acids.

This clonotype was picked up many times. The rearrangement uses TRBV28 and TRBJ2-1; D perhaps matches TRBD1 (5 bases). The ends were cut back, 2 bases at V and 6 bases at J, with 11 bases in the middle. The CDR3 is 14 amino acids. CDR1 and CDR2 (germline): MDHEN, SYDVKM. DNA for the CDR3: TGTGCCAGCAGTTTAGGGCAGGGCCTCAATGAGCAGTTCTTC. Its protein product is CASSLGQGLNEQFF.

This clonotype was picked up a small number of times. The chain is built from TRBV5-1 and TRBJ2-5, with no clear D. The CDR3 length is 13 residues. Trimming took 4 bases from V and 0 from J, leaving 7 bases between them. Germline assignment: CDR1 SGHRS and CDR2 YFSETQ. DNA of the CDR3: TGCGCCAGCAGCCGTGGAGACCAAGAGACCCAGTACTTC. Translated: CASSRGDQETQYF.

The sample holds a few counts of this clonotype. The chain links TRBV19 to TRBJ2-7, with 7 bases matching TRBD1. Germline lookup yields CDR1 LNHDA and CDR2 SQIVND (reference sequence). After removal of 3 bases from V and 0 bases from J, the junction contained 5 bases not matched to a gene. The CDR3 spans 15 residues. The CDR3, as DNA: TGTGCCAGTAGTATGGGGACAGAGTCCTCCTACGAGCAGTACTTC. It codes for CASSMGTESSYEQYF.

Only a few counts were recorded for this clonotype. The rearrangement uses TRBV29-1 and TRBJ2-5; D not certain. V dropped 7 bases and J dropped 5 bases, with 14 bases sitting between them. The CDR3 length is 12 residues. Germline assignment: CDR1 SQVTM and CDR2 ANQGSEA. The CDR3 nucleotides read TGCAGCGGGGCGGACCCCTCGGAGACCCAGTACTTC. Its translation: CSGADPSETQYF. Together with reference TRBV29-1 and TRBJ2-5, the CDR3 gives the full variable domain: SAVISQKPSRDICQRGTSLTIQCQVDSQVTMMFWYRQQPGQSLTLIATANQGSEATYESGFVIDKFPISRPNLTFSTLTVSNMSPEDSSIYLCSGADPSETQYFGPGTRLLVL.

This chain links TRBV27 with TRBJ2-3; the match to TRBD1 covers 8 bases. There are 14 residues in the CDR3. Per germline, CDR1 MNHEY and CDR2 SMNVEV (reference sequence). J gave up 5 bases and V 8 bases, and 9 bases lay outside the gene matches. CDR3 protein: CASRLDRAGDTQYF. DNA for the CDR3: TGTGCCAGCCGACTGGACAGGGCGGGAGATACGCAGTATTTT.

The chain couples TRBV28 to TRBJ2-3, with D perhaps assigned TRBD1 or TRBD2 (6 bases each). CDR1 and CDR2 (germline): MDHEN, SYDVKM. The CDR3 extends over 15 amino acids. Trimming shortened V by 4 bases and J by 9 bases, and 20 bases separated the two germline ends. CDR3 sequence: CASSYTGKGGHTQYF. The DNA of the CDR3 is TGTGCCAGCAGTTATACCGGGAAAGGGGGGCACACGCAGTATTTT.

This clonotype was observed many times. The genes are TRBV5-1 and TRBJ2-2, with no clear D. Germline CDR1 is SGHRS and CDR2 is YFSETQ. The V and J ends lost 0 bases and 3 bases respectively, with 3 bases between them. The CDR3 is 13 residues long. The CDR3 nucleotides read TGCGCCAGCAGCTTGGAGGACACCGGGGAGCTGTTTTTT. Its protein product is CASSLEDTGELFF.

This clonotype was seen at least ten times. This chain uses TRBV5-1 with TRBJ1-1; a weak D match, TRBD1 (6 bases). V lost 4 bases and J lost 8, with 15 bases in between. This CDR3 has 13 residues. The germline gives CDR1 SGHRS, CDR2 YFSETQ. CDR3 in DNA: TGCGCCAGCAGCCCAGCGGGGGGCGAGGAAGCTTTCTTT. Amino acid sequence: CASSPAGGEEAFF.

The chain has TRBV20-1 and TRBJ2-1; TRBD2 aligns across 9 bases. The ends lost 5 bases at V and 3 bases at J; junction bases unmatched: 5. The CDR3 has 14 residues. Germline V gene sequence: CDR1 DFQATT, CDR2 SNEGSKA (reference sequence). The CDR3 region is CSALISGGYNEQFF. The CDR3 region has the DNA TGCAGTGCTCTCATTAGCGGGGGCTACAATGAGCAGTTCTTC.

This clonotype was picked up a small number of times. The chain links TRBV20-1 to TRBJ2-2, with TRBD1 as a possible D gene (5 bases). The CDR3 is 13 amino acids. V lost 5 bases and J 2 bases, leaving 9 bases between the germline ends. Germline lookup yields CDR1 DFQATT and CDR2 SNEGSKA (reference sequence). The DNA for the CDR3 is TGCAGTGCTGATCAGGGAAACACCGGGGAGCTGTTTTTT. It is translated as CSADQGNTGELFF.

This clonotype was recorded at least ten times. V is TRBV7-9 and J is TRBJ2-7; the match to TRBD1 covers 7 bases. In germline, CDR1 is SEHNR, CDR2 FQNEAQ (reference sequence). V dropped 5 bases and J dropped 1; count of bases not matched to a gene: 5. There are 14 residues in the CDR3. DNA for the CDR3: TGTGCCAGCAGCAGGGACAGTCCATCCTACGAGCAGTACTTC. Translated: CASSRDSPSYEQYF.

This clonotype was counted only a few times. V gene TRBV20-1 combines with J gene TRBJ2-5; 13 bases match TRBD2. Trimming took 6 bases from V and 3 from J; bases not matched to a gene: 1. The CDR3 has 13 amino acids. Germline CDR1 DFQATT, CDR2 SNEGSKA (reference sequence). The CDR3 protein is CSAGTSGEETQYF. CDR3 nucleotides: TGCAGTGCCGGGACTAGCGGGGAAGAGACCCAGTACTTC.

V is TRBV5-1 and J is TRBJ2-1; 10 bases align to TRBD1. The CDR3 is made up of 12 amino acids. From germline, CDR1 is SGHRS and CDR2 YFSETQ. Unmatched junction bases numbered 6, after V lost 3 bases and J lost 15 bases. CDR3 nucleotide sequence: TGCGCCAGCAGCTCGGGAGGGACAGGGGTGTTCTTC. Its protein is CASSSGGTGVFF.

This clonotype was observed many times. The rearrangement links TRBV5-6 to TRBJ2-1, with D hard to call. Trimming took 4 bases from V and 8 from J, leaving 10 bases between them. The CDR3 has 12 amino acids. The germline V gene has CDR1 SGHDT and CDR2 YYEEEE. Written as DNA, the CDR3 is TGTGCCAGCAGCCTGGACGACTATGAGCAGTTCTTC. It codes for CASSLDDYEQFF.

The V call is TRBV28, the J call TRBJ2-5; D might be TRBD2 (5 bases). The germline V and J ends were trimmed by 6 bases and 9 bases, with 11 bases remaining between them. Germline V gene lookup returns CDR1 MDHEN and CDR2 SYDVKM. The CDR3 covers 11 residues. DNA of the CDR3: TGTGCCAGCAGCCCCGCGAGGGCCCAGTACTTC. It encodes CASSPARAQYF.

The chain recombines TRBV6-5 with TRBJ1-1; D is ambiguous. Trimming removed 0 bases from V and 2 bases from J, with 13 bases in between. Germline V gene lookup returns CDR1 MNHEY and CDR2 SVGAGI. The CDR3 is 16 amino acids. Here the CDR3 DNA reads TGTGCCAGCAGTTACTCGAGAGGGTTAACCAACACTGAAGCTTTCTTT. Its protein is CASSYSRGLTNTEAFF.

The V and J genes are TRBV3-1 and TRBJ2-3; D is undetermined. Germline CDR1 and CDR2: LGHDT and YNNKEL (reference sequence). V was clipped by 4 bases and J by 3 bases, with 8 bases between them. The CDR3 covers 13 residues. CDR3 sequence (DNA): TGTGCCAGCAGCCCTCGGGTGACAGATACGCAGTATTTT. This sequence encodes CASSPRVTDTQYF.

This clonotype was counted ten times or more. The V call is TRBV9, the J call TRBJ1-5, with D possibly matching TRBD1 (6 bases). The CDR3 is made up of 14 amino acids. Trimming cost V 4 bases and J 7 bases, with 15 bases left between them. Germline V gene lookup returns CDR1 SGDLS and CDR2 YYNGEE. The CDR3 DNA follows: TGTGCCAGCAGCCCCCTGGGGGGCGCGCAGCCCCAGCATTTT. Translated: CASSPLGGAQPQHF.

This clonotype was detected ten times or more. CDR3 in amino acids: CSAASGSDIQYF. CDR3 coding DNA: TGCAGCGCCGCTAGCGGGAGTGACATTCAGTACTTC. The rearrangement uses TRBV29-1 and TRBJ2-4; 10 bases line up with TRBD2. Germline CDR1 reads SQVTM; CDR2 reads ANQGSEA. The V and J ends lost 7 bases and 8 bases, in that order; junction bases with no gene match: 5. This CDR3 comprises 12 residues.

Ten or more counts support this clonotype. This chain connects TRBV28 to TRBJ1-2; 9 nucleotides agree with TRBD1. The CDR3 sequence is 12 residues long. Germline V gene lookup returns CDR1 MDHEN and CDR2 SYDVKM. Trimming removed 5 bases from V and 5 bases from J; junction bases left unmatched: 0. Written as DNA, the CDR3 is TGTGCCAGCAGTGGGACAGGGTATGGCTACACCTTC. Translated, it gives CASSGTGYGYTF.

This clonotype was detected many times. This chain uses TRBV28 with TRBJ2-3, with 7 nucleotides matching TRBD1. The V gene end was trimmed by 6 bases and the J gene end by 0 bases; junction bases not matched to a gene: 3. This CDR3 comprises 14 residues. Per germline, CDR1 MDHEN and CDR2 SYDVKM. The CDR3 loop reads CASRDRSSTDTQYF. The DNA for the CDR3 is TGTGCCAGCAGGGACAGGTCGAGCACAGATACGCAGTATTTT. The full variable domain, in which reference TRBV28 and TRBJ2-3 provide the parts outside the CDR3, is DVKVTQSSRYLVKRTGEKVFLECVQDMDHENMFWYRQDPGLGLRLIYFSYDVKMKEKGDIPEGYSVSREKKERFSLILESASTNQTSMYLCASRDRSSTDTQYFGPGTRLTVL.

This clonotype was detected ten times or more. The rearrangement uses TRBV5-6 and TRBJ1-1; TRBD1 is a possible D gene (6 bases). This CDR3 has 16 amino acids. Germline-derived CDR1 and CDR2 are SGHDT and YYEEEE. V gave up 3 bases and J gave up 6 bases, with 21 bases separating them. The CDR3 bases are TGTGCCAGCAGCTCATCCCAGGGGTTAGACTACGCTGAAGCTTTCTTT. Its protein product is CASSSSQGLDYAEAFF.

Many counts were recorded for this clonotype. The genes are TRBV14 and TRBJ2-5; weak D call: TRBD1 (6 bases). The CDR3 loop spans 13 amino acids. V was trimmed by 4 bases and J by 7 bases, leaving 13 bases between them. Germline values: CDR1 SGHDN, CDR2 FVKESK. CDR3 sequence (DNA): TGTGCCAGCAGCCGGGGGCCCACCGGGACCCAGTACTTC. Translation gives CASSRGPTGTQYF.